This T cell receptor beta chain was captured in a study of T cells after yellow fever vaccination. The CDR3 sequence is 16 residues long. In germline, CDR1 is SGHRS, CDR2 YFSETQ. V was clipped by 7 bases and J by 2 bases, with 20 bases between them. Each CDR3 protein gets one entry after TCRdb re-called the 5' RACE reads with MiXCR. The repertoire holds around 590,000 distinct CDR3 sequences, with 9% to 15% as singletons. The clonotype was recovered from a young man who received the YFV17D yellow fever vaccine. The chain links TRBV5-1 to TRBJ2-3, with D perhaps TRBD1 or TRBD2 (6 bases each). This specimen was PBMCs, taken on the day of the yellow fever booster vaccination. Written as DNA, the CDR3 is TGCGCCAGCGCCCTCACGGGGGCAAGGGACACAGATACGCAGTATTTT. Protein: CASALTGARDTDTQYF.